What follows are 17 T cell receptor beta chains derived from one specimen sequenced in a study of T cell responses to AZD1222 COVID-19 vaccine. Profiling relied on immunoSEQ multiplex PCR, and the TCRdb table lists in-frame clones only, not all of them. The data show around 150,000 clones, approximately 91% seen once. The source was peripheral blood, collected 28 days after the second AZD1222 dose. These receptors all stem from an adult who received the AZD1222 COVID-19 vaccine.

The V gene is TRBV2, the J gene TRBJ2-3; 9 bases agree with TRBD2. This CDR3 spans 16 amino acids. Per the germline V gene, CDR1 is SNHLY and CDR2 is FYNNEI. Losses at the gene ends were 5 bases for V and 4 bases for J; bases not matched to a gene: 10. CDR3 in DNA: TGTGCCAGCAGTAAAGGGACTAGCAAGAAAGCAGATACGCAGTATTTT. Protein sequence: CASSKGTSKKADTQYF.

This clone has just a few counts. V and J are TRBV7-2 and TRBJ2-1; D is possibly TRBD1 or TRBD2 (6 bases each). With 1 base removed from V and 4 bases from J, the gap between germline ends came to 14 bases. CDR1 and CDR2 (germline): SGHTA, FQGNSA. The CDR3 covers 16 residues. The CDR3 protein is CASSLDEGGGYNEQFF. The CDR3, as DNA: TGTGCCAGCAGCTTAGATGAGGGGGGTGGATACAATGAGCAGTTCTTC.

The chain recombines TRBV27 with TRBJ2-6, with 8 bases matching TRBD1. The CDR3 length is 16 residues. CDR1 MNHEY and CDR2 SMNVEV come from the germline V gene (reference sequence). The trim removed 6 bases at V and 1 base at J, leaving 5 bases unmatched. The CDR3 region has the DNA TGTGCCAGCAGGGCTACAGGGGGATCTGGGGCCAACGTCCTGACTTTC. It specifies CASRATGGSGANVLTF.

This clone has a handful of counts. The V and J genes are TRBV2 and TRBJ2-7; no clear D. The V end lost 7 bases, the J end lost 9 bases, and 25 bases lay between the germline ends. The CDR3 totals 15 residues. Per the germline V gene, CDR1 is SNHLY and CDR2 is FYNNEI. The CDR3 DNA reads TGTGCCAGCATGGATTCCCCGGGCGGCCTCAATGGGCAGTACTTC. This gives the protein CASMDSPGGLNGQYF.

The sample holds one count of this clone. This rearrangement joins TRBV18 to TRBJ2-5; the D call may be TRBD1 or TRBD2 (5 bases each). V was cut by 3 bases and J by 5 bases, with 13 bases left in between. The germline V gene has CDR1 KGHSH and CDR2 LQKENI. This CDR3 contains 14 residues. DNA for the CDR3: TGTGCCAGCTCACCTAAGGGGTTAGCGGAGACCCAGTACTTC. It yields the protein CASSPKGLAETQYF.

The chain combines TRBV5-1 with TRBJ1-1, with D possibly TRBD1 on 6 matching bases. Looked up from germline, CDR1 is SGHRS and CDR2 is YFSETQ. CDR3 size: 16 residues. V was shortened by 4 bases and J by 4 bases, with 20 bases between the two germline ends. CDR3 residues: CASSTGLQGRGTEAFF. CDR3 DNA: TGCGCCAGCAGCACCGGTCTTCAGGGGAGAGGCACTGAAGCTTTCTTT.

The V call is TRBV18, the J call TRBJ2-5, with D possibly being TRBD1 (5 bases). This CDR3 is built from 15 residues. The ends were cut back, 3 bases at V and 1 base at J, with 12 bases in the middle. Germline CDR1 KGHSH, CDR2 LQKENI. CDR3 DNA sequence: TGTGCCAGCTCACCTCAAGGGGATGTCCAAGAGACCCAGTACTTC. Encoded protein: CASSPQGDVQETQYF.

The chain uses TRBV19 and TRBJ2-3; weak D call: TRBD2 (6 bases). CDR1 LNHDA and CDR2 SQIVND come from the germline V gene (reference sequence). V was pared by 5 bases and J by 7 bases, with 28 bases between. The CDR3 covers 18 residues. The CDR3 sequence: CASSGGPEGSRRAYTQYF. DNA for the CDR3: TGTGCCAGTAGTGGGGGACCGGAGGGATCCCGCCGGGCTTATACGCAGTATTTT.

The V and J genes are TRBV7-9 and TRBJ1-1; D perhaps matches TRBD1 (6 bases). Germline loops: CDR1 SEHNR, CDR2 FQNEAQ (reference sequence). V dropped 1 base and J dropped 8 bases, with 20 bases sitting between them. This CDR3 contains 16 residues. This CDR3 is CASSLGWGQEGQEAFF. For the CDR3, the DNA is TGTGCCAGCAGCTTAGGATGGGGGCAGGAGGGCCAGGAAGCTTTCTTT.

This chain connects TRBV2 to TRBJ2-2; no clear D. CDR1 is SNHLY, CDR2 FYNNEI, per germline. V lost 6 bases, J lost 4 bases, and 3 bases lay in between. The CDR3 consists of 11 residues. The CDR3 DNA reads TGTGCCAGCAGGTCCACCGGGGAGCTGTTTTTT. It encodes CASRSTGELFF.

The chain has TRBV7-9 and TRBJ2-7, with TRBD1 matching 11 bases. J gave up 5 bases and V 4 bases, and 4 bases lay outside the gene matches. Germline V gives CDR1 SEHNR, CDR2 FQNEAQ (reference sequence). The CDR3 is 14 amino acids. This chain's CDR3 is CASSSPDRGHEQYF. The DNA of the CDR3 is TGTGCCAGCAGCTCCCCGGACAGGGGGCACGAGCAGTACTTC.

The V call is TRBV7-9, the J call TRBJ1-1; D is perhaps TRBD1 (6 bases). The CDR3 has 13 amino acids. CDR1 is SEHNR, CDR2 FQNEAQ, per germline (reference sequence). The V end was cut by 2 bases, the J end by 7 bases, with 11 bases between. This CDR3 is CASSLRDTSEAFF. For the CDR3, the DNA is TGTGCCAGCAGCTTACGGGACACCAGTGAAGCTTTCTTT.

The genes are TRBV27 and TRBJ2-1; 8 nucleotides agree with TRBD1. CDR1 is MNHEY, CDR2 SMNVEV, per germline (reference sequence). V dropped 6 bases and J dropped 6; count of bases not matched to a gene: 1. CDR3 length: 12 amino acids. CDR3 loop: CASSTGGNEQFF. DNA for the CDR3: TGTGCCAGCAGCACAGGGGGCAATGAGCAGTTCTTC.

V is TRBV29-1 and J is TRBJ2-7; D gene ambiguous. Germline V gives CDR1 SQVTM, CDR2 ANQGSEA. V was cut by 5 bases and J by 0 bases, with 11 bases left in between. The CDR3 has 13 amino acids. The CDR3 bases are TGCAGCGTTAAGAAACTTAGCTCCTACGAGCAGTACTTC. Protein sequence: CSVKKLSSYEQYF.

V usage is TRBV13 and J usage is TRBJ1-1; D call uncertain. Germline values: CDR1 PRHDT, CDR2 FYEKMQ (reference sequence). V was trimmed by 3 bases and J by 1 base, leaving 12 bases between them. CDR3 length: 15 amino acids. This CDR3 is CASSFVQFSNTEAFF. Here the CDR3 DNA reads TGTGCCAGCAGCTTTGTTCAGTTCTCGAACACTGAAGCTTTCTTT.

The chain employs TRBV2 and TRBJ2-3; TRBD2 matches at 16 bases. V lost 8 bases and J lost 4; bases outside the gene matches: 3. The V gene's germline CDR1 is SNHLY and CDR2 FYNNEI. This CDR3 comprises 15 residues. The CDR3 DNA is TGTGCCAGCGGTGGGACTAGCGGGAGGGCAGATACGCAGTATTTT. This translates into CASGGTSGRADTQYF.

This clone was observed once. This sequence joins TRBV6-4 and TRBJ1-1; 9 nucleotides agree with TRBD1. The CDR3 loop spans 15 amino acids. Trimming at V came to 6 bases and at J to 3 bases, leaving 8 bases not matched to a gene. Per the germline V gene, CDR1 is MRHNA and CDR2 is SNTAGT. The CDR3 loop reads CASSRTGAGDTEAFF. The CDR3 DNA follows: TGTGCCAGCAGCCGGACAGGGGCGGGAGACACTGAAGCTTTCTTT.